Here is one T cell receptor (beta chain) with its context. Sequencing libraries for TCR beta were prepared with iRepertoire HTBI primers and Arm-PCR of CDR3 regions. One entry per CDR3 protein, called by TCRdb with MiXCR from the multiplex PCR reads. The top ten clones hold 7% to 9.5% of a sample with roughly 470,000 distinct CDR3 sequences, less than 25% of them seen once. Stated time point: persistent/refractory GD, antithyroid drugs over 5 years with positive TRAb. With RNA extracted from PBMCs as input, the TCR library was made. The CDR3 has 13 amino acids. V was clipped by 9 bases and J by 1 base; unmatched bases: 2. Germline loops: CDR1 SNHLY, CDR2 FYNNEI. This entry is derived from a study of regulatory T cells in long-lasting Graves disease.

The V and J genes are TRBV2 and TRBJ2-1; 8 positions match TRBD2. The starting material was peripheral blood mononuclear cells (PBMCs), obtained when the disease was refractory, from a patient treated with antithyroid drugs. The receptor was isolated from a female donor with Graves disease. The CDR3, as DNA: TGTGCCAGAGCGGGAGAATCCTACAATGAGCAGTTCTTC. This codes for CARAGESYNEQFF.